A single sample gave rise to the 3 T cell receptor beta chains below, sequenced in a study of OX40 agonist ivuxolimab in advanced cancers. Some clones are missing from TCRdb's copy, which holds only in-frame ones; the method was immunoSEQ multiplex PCR. The table has some 50,000 clones, approximately 90% seen once; the top ten hold about 5%. The specimen was CD4+ or CD8+ T cells sorted from blood, collected in a trial of the OX40 agonist ivuxolimab. All receptors derive from an adult with an advanced solid tumor such as melanoma, head and neck, liver or kidney cancer.

J is TRBJ2-3 and V is TRBV5-1, with 7 bases that match TRBD2. The CDR3 length is 14 residues. The V gene's germline CDR1 is SGHRS and CDR2 YFSETQ. The V and J ends lost 2 bases and 2 bases, in that order; junction bases with no gene match: 2. The CDR3 region has the DNA TGCGCCAGCAGCTTTACTAGCGCCACAGATACGCAGTATTTT. It yields the protein CASSFTSATDTQYF.

This clone has a handful of counts. The V call is TRBV7-2, the J call TRBJ2-7; 7 nucleotides agree with TRBD2. V was pared by 8 bases and J by 0 bases, with 10 bases of the junction left unmatched. The CDR3 has 15 amino acids. The germline V gene has CDR1 SGHTA and CDR2 FQGNSA. The CDR3 loop is CASSGGGSPSYEQYF. CDR3 nucleotide sequence: TGTGCCAGCTCAGGAGGCGGGAGCCCCTCCTACGAGCAGTACTTC. Variable domain in full (rest from reference TRBV7-2 and TRBJ2-7): GAGVSQSPSNKVTEKGKDVELRCDPISGHTALYWYRQSLGQGLEFLIYFQGNSAPDKSGLPSDRFSAERTGGSVSTLTIQRTQQEDSAVYLCASSGGGSPSYEQYFGPGTRLTVT.

CDR3 region: CASSLAILTDTQYF. CDR3 bases: TGCGCCAGCAGCTTAGCGATACTCACAGATACGCAGTATTTT. This chain uses TRBV5-1 with TRBJ2-3; D is undetermined. Trimming removed 2 bases from V and 2 bases from J, with 9 bases in between. The CDR3 extends over 14 amino acids. CDR1 and CDR2 (germline): SGHRS, YFSETQ.